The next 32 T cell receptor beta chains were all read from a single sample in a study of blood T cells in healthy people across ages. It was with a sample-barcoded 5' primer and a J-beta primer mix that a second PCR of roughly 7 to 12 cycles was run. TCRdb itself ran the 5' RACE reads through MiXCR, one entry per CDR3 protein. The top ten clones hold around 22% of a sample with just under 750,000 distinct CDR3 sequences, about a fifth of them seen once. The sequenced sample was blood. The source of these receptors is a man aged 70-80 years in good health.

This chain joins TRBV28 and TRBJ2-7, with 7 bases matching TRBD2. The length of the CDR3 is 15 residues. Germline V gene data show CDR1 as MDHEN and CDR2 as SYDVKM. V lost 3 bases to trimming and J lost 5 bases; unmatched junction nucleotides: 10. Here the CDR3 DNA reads TGTGCCAGCAGTTTGATTTCGGGGGGTTACGACGAGCAGTACTTC. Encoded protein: CASSLISGGYDEQYF.

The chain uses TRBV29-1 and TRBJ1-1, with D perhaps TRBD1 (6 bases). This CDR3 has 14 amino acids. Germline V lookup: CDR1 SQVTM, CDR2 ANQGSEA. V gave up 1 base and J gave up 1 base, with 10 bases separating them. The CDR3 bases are TGCAGCGTTGAAGTGACAGGCAAGAACACTGAAGCTTTCTTT. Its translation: CSVEVTGKNTEAFF.

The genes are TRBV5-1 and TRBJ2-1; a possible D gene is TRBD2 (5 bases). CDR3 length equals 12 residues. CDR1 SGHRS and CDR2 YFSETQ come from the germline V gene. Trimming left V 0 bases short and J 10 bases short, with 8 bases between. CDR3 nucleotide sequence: TGCGCCAGCAGCTTGGGAGGGATGGAGCAGTTCTTC. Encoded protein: CASSLGGMEQFF.

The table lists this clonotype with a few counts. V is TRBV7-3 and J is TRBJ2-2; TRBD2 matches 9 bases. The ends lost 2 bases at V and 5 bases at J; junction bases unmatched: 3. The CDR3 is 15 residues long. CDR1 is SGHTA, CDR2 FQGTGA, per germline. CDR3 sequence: CASSLGAGGTGELFF. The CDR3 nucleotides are TGTGCCAGCAGCTTAGGAGCGGGAGGTACCGGGGAGCTGTTTTTT.

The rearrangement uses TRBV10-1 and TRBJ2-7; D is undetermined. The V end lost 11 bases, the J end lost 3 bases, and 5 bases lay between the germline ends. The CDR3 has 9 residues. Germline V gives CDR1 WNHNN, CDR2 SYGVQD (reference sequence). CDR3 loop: CAWGYEQYF. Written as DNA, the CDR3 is TGCGCCTGGGGCTACGAGCAGTACTTC.

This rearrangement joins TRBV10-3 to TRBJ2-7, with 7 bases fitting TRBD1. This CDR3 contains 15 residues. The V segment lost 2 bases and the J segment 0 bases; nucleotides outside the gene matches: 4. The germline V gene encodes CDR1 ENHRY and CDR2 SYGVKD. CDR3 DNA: TGTGCCATCAGTGAGAACCGGGACAGCTCCTACGAGCAGTACTTC. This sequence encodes CAISENRDSSYEQYF.

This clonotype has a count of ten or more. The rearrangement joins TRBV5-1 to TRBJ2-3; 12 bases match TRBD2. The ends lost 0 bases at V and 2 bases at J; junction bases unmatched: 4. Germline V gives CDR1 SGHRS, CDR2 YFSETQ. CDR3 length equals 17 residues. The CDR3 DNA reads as TGCGCCAGCAGCTTGGGCGGACTAGCGGGGCCCACAGATACGCAGTATTTT. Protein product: CASSLGGLAGPTDTQYF.

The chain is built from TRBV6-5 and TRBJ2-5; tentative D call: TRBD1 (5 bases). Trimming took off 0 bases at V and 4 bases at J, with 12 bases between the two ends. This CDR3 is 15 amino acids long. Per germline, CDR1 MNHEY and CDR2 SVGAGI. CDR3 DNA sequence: TGTGCCAGCAGTTACTCGTCAGGGTCGGGAGAGACCCAGTACTTC. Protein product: CASSYSSGSGETQYF.

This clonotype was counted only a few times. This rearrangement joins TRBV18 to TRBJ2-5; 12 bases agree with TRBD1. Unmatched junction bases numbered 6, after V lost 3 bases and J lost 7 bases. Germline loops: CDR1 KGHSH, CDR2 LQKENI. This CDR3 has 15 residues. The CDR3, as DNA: TGTGCCAGCTCACCGGGACAGGGGGCGATCGTGACCCAGTACTTC. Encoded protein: CASSPGQGAIVTQYF.

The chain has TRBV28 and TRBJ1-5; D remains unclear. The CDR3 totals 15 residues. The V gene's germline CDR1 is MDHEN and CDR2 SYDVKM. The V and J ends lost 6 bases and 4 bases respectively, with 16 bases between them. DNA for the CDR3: TGTGCCAGCAGCATCCCCGGCGGGGAAAATCAGCCCCAGCATTTT. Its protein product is CASSIPGGENQPQHF.

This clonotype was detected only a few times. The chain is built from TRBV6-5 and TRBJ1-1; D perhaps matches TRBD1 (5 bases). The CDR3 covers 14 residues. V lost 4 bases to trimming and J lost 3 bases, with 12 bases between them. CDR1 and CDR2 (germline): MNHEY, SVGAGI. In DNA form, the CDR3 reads TGTGCCAGCAGTTGGGGGGGAAGGGACACTGAAGCTTTCTTT. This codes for CASSWGGRDTEAFF.

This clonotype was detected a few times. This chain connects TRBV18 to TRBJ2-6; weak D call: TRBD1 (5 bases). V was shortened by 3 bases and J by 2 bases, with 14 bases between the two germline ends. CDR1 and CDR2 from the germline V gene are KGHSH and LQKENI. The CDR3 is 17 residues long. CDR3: CASSPLRGRAGANVLTF. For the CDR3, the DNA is TGTGCCAGCTCACCCCTTAGGGGTAGGGCTGGGGCCAACGTCCTGACTTTC.

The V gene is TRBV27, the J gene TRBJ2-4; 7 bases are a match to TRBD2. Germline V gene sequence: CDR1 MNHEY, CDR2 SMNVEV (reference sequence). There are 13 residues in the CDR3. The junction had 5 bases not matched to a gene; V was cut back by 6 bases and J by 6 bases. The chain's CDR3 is CASSQGLVNIQYF. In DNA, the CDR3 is TGTGCCAGCAGCCAAGGACTAGTAAACATTCAGTACTTC.

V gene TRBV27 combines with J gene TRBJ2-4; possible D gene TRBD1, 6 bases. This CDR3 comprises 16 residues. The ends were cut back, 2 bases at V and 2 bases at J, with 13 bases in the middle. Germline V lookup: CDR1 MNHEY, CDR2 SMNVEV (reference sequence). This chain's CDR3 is CASSLGPQGTKNIQYF. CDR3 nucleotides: TGTGCCAGCAGTTTAGGTCCGCAGGGGACCAAAAACATTCAGTACTTC.

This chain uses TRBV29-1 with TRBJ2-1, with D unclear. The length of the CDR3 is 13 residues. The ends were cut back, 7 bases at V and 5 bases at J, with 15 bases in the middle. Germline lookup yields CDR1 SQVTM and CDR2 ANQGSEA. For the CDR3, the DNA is TGCAGCGCCTCGAGGTGGACCGACAATGAGCAGTTCTTC. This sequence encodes CSASRWTDNEQFF.

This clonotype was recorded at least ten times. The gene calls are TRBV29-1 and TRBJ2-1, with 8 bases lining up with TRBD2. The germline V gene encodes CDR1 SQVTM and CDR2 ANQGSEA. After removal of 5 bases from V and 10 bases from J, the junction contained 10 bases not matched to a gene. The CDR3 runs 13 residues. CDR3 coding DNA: TGCAGCGTTTCTAGACTTTTAGCGGGGGAGCAGTTCTTC. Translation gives CSVSRLLAGEQFF.

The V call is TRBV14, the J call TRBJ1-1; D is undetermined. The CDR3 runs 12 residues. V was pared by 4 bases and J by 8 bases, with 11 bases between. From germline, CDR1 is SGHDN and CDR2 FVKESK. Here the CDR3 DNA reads TGTGCCAGCAGCCTCCTGTCTGGAGAAGCTTTCTTT. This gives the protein CASSLLSGEAFF.

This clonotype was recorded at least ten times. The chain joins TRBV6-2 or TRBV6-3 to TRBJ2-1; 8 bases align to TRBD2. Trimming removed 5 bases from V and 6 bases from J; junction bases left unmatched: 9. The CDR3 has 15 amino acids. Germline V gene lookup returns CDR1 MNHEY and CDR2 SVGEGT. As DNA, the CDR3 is TGTGCCAGCAGTCACCAGCGGGAGTTGGGCAATGAGCAGTTCTTC. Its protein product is CASSHQRELGNEQFF.

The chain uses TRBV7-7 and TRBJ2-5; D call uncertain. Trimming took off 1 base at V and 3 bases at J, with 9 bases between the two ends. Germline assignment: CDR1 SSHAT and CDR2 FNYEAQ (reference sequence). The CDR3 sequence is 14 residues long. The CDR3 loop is CASSLGAVKETQYF. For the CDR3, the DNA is TGTGCCAGCAGCTTAGGCGCAGTCAAAGAGACCCAGTACTTC.

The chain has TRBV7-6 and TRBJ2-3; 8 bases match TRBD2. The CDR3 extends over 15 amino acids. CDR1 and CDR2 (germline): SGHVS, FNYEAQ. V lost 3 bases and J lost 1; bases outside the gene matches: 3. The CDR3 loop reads CASSFKRGRTDTQYF. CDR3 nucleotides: TGTGCCAGCAGCTTTAAGCGGGGGCGCACAGATACGCAGTATTTT.

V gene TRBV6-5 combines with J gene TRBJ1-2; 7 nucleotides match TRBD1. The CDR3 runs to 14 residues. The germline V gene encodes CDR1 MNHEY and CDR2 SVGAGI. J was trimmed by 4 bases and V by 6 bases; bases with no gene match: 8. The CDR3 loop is CASRRQGGIYGYTF. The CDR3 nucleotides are TGTGCCAGCAGGCGACAGGGCGGTATCTATGGCTACACCTTC.

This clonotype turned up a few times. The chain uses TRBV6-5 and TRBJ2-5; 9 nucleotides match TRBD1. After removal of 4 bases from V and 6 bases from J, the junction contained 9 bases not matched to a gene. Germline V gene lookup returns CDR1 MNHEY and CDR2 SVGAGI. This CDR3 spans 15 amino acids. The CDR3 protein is CASSSSGTGTKTQYF. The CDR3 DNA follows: TGTGCCAGCAGTTCTTCCGGGACAGGGACGAAGACCCAGTACTTC.

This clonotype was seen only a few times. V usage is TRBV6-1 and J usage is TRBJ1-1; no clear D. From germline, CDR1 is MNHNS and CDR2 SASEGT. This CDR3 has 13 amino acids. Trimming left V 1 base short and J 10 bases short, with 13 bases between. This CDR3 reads CASSEGIKNVAFF. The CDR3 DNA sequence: TGTGCCAGCAGTGAAGGGATCAAAAATGTAGCTTTCTTT.

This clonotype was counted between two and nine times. The DNA of the CDR3 is TGTGCCAGCAGTTTCCACTCGGGGGGGGCCAGGCAGCCCCAGCATTTT. Translated: CASSFHSGGARQPQHF. The rearrangement joins TRBV12-3 or TRBV12-4 to TRBJ1-5, with a possible D match to TRBD1 (6 bases). The length of the CDR3 is 16 residues. V was shortened by 3 bases and J by 7 bases, with 19 bases between the two germline ends.

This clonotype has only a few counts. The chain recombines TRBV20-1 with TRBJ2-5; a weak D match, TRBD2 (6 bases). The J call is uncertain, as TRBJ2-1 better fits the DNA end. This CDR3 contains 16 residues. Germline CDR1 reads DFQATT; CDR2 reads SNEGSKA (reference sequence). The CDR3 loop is CSARDRSGPFNNEQFF. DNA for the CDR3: TGCAGTGCTAGAGATAGGAGCGGGCCCTTCAACAATGAGCAGTTCTTC.

The CDR3 bases are TGTGCCGTCAGGACAGGAGAGACCCAGTACTTC. Its translation: CAVRTGETQYF. V is TRBV6-1 and J is TRBJ2-5; TRBD1 agrees at 7 bases. J was trimmed by 4 bases and V by 11 bases; bases with no gene match: 4. The CDR3 has 11 amino acids. Germline V gene data show CDR1 as MNHNS and CDR2 as SASEGT.

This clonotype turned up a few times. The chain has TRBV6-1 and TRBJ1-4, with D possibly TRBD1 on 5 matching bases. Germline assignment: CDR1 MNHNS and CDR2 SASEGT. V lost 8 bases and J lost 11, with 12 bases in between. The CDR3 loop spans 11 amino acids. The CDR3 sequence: CASSFGGKLFF. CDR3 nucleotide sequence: TGTGCCAGCTCCTTTGGGGGTAAACTGTTTTTT.

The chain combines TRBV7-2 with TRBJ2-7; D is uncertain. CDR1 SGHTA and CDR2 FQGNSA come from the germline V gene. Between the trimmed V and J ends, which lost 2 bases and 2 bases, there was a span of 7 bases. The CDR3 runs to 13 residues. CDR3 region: CASSLSTTYEQYV. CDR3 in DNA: TGTGCCAGCAGCTTATCGACGACCTACGAGCAGTACGTC.

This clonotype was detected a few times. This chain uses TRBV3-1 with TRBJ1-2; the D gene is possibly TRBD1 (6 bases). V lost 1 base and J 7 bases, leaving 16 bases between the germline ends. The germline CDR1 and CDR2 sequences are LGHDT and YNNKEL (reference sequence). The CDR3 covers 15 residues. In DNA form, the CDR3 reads TGTGCCAGCAGCCAAGTAACAGGGTCTGTGGGTGGCTACACCTTC. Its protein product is CASSQVTGSVGGYTF. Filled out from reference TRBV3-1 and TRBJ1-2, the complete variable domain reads DTAVSQTPKYLVTQMGNDKSIKCEQNLGHDTMYWYKQDSKKFLKIMFSYNNKELIINETVPNRFSPKSPDKAHLNLHINSLELGDSAVYFCASSQVTGSVGGYTFGSGTRLTVV.

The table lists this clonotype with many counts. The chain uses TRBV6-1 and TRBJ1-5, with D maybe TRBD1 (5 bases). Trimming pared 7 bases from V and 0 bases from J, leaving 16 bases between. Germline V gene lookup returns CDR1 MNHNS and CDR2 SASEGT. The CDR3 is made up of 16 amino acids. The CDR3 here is CASIPPGSYSNQPQHF. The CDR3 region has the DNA TGTGCCAGCATCCCCCCAGGGTCCTATAGCAATCAGCCCCAGCATTTT.

The CDR3 sequence is CSARLGETQYF. CDR3 DNA: TGCAGTGCTAGGCTGGGGGAGACCCAGTACTTC. The rearrangement joins TRBV20-1 to TRBJ2-5; D remains ambiguous. The CDR3 has 11 residues. V was pared by 3 bases and J by 5 bases, with 7 bases between. The germline V gene has CDR1 DFQATT and CDR2 SNEGSKA (reference sequence).

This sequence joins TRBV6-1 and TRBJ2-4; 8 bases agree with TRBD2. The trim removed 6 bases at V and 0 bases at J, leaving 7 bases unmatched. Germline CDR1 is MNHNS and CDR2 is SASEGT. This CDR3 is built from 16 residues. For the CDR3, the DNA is TGTGCCAGCAGGACAGAGCGGGGGATAGCCAAAAACATTCAGTACTTC. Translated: CASRTERGIAKNIQYF.